Given below is one TCR beta chain in context. The data were produced by immunoSEQ multiplex PCR, yet TCRdb's version contains in-frame clones alone and is incomplete. The data hold over 15,000 clones, with 81% observed a single time. This sample was included in a study of OX40 agonist ivuxolimab in advanced cancers. This sequence originates from an adult with an advanced solid tumor such as melanoma, head and neck, liver or kidney cancer. The sequences come from CD4+ or CD8+ T cells sorted from blood, collected in a trial of the OX40 agonist ivuxolimab.

For the CDR3, the DNA is TGTGCCAGCAGCTCCCCGCCTAGCGGGAGTTTGGGCGATACGCAGTATTTT. Translation: CASSSPPSGSLGDTQYF. The chain uses TRBV7-3 and TRBJ2-3; 10 nucleotides align to TRBD2. V shed 4 bases, J shed 6 bases, and the junction held 13 bases outside the gene matches. Germline V CDR1 and CDR2: SGHTA, FQGTGA. The CDR3 has 17 amino acids.